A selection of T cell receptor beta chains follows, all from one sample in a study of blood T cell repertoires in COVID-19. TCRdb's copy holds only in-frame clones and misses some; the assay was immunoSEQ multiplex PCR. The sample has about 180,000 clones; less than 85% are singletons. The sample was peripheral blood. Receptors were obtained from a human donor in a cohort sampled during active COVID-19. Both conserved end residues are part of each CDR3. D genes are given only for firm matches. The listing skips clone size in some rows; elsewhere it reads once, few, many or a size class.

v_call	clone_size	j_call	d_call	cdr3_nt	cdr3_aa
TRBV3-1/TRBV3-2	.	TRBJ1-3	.	TGTGCCAGCAGCCAAATGGTTCTGACAGCCTCTGGAAACACCATATATTTT	CASSQMVLTASGNTIYF
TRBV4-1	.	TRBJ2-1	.	TGCGCCAGCAGCCAAGTGGAGACAGGGGATGGGGGGGGTGAGCAGTTCTTC	CASSQVETGDGGGEQFF
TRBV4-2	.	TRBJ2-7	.	TGTGCCAGCAGCCAAGAGACAGAGAGAGAGCAGTACTTC	CASSQETEREQYF
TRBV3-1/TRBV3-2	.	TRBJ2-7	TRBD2	TGTGCCAGCAGCCAAATGGTCGGGGGGGGGTACGAGCAGTACTTC	CASSQMVGGGYEQYF
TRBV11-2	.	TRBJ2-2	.	TGTGCCAGCAGCTTAATGGGGAGTAACACCGGGGAGCTGTTTTTT	CASSLMGSNTGELFF
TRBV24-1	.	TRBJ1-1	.	TGTGCCACCGGACTTACTTGGAACACTGAAGCTTTCTTT	CATGLTWNTEAFF
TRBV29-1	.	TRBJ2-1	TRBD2	TGCAGCGCTAGCGGGGGGGAGGATGAGCAGTTCTTC	CSASGGEDEQFF
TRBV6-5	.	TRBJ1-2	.	TGTGCCAGCAGTTACAGCGACCGCGACTATGGCTACACCTTC	CASSYSDRDYGYTF
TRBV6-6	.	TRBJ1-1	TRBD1	TGTGCCAGCAGTTACCAGCAGGGGGCTGAAGCTTTCTTT	CASSYQQGAEAFF
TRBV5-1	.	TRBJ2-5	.	TGCGCCAGCAGCGCGGACATCCAAGAGACCCAGTACTTC	CASSADIQETQYF
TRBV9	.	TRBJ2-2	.	TGTGCCAGCAGCGGCCAGCGGGCAAACACCGGGGAGCTGTTTTTT	CASSGQRANTGELFF
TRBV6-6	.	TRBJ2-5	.	TGTGCCAGCAGTTACTCGAAGGGGAAAACGGAGACCCAGTACTTC	CASSYSKGKTETQYF
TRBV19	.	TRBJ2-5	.	TGTGCCAGTAGCGTCAGGGTGGATGGGACCCAGTACTTC	CASSVRVDGTQYF
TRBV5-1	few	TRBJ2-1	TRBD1	TGCGCCAGCAGCACAGGGGTGGATGAGCAGTTCTTC	CASSTGVDEQFF
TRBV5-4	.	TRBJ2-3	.	TGTGCCAGCAGCCTCCTCCAGGGTCGAAGGACAGATACGCAGTATTTT	CASSLLQGRRTDTQYF
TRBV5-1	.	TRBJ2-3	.	TGCGCCAGCAGCTTGGCCCCTCAGGGGGGTAACACAGATACGCAGTATTTT	CASSLAPQGGNTDTQYF
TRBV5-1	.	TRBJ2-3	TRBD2	TGCGCCAGCAGCCCGGGACTAATAACAGATACGCAGTATTTT	CASSPGLITDTQYF
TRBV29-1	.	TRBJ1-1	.	TGCAGCGCAAGACGGGAGAACACTGAAGCTTTCTTT	CSARRENTEAFF
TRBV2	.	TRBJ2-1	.	TGTGCCCGATGGACTGGCGATGAGCAGTTCTTC	CARWTGDEQFF
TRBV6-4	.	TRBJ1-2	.	TGTGCCAGCAGTGACGGGGGGAGATGCTATGGCTACACCTTC	CASSDGGRCYGYTF
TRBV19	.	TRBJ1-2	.	TGTGCCAGTAGTACGCCGCCAGGTGGCTACACCTTC	CASSTPPGGYTF
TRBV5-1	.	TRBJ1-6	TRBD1	TGCGCCAGCAGGGAACCGGGACAGGGAAGTTCACCCCTCCACTTT	CASREPGQGSSPLHF